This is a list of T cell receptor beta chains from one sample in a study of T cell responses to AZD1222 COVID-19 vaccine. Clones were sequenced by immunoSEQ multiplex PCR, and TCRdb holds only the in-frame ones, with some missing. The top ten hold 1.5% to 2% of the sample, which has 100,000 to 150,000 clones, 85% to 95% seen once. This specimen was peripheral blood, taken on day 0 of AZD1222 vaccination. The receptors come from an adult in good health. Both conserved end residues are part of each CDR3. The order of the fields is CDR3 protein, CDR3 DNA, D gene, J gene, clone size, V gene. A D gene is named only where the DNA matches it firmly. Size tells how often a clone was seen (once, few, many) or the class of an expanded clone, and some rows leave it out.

CASSLSGGLYNEQFF,TGTGCCAGCAGCTTAAGCGGCGGGTTGTACAATGAGCAGTTCTTC,NA,TRBJ2-1,NA,TRBV7-3
CASSSDRTQETQYF,TGTGCCAGCAGTTCGGACAGGACACAAGAGACCCAGTACTTC,TRBD1,TRBJ2-5,NA,TRBV28
CASSQAPGRGDQETQYF,TGCGCCAGCAGCCAAGCCCCCGGCAGGGGGGATCAAGAGACCCAGTACTTC,NA,TRBJ2-5,once,TRBV4-1
CASSPNGGSNNEQFF,TGTGCCAGCTCACCCAACGGGGGATCCAACAATGAGCAGTTCTTC,NA,TRBJ2-1,few,TRBV18
CASSAGRASTDTQYF,TGTGCCAGCAGCGCCGGACGGGCAAGCACAGATACGCAGTATTTT,NA,TRBJ2-3,NA,TRBV5-4
CASSLEHQLAGESYEQYF,TGTGCCAGCAGCTTAGAACACCAACTAGCGGGAGAATCCTACGAGCAGTACTTC,TRBD2,TRBJ2-7,NA,TRBV7-8
CASSLLMGKETQYF,TGTGCCAGCAGTTTATTAATGGGAAAAGAGACCCAGTACTTC,NA,TRBJ2-5,NA,TRBV28
CASSPRTGVGTEAFF,TGTGCCAGCAGCCCGCGGACAGGGGTCGGCACTGAAGCTTTCTTT,TRBD1,TRBJ1-1,NA,TRBV7-9
CASSYGTGLYEQYF,TGTGCCAGCTCGTACGGGACAGGGTTATACGAGCAGTACTTC,TRBD1,TRBJ2-7,NA,TRBV28
CASSRLGRLAGSYEQYF,TGCGCCAGCAGTAGACTCGGGCGGCTAGCGGGATCCTACGAGCAGTACTTC,TRBD2,TRBJ2-7,NA,TRBV10-2
CASSPRDRSYEQYF,TGTGCCAGTAGTCCCCGGGACAGGTCCTACGAGCAGTACTTC,TRBD1,TRBJ2-7,NA,TRBV19
CASRGTGTDSYNEQFF,TGTGCCAGCAGGGGAACCGGGACAGACTCCTACAATGAGCAGTTCTTC,TRBD1,TRBJ2-1,NA,TRBV9
CASSSRHSPGYGYTF,TGTGCCAGCAGTTCAAGACATTCGCCTGGCTATGGCTACACCTTC,NA,TRBJ1-2,NA,TRBV6-9
CASSQELPGELFF,TGCGCCAGCAGCCAAGAATTACCCGGGGAGCTGTTTTTT,NA,TRBJ2-2,NA,TRBV4-3
CASSSADTQYF,TGTGCCAGCAGTTCAGCAGATACGCAGTATTTT,NA,TRBJ2-3,NA,TRBV6-2/TRBV6-3
CASTPTQAGNEQFF,TGTGCCAGCACCCCCACCCAAGCGGGGAATGAGCAGTTCTTC,TRBD2,TRBJ2-1,NA,TRBV28
CASQGQGRSSPLHF,TGTGCCAGCCAAGGACAGGGAAGGAGTTCACCCCTCCACTTT,TRBD1,TRBJ1-6,few,TRBV2
CASSPMGGQIYEQYF,TGTGCCAGCAGCCCGATGGGGGGTCAAATCTACGAGCAGTACTTC,NA,TRBJ2-7,few,TRBV9
CASGLEEVDYGYTF,TGTGCTAGTGGTTTAGAGGAAGTGGACTATGGCTACACCTTC,NA,TRBJ1-2,NA,TRBV12-5
CASSQEDRGVSPLHF,TGCGCCAGCAGCCAAGAGGACAGGGGGGTTTCACCCCTCCACTTT,TRBD1,TRBJ1-6,NA,TRBV4-1
CASSPGTVPYEQYF,TGTGCCAGCTCACCCGGGACAGTTCCCTACGAGCAGTACTTC,TRBD1,TRBJ2-7,NA,TRBV18
CASSTNRLAGLDDEQFF,TGTGCCAGCAGCACCAATCGACTAGCGGGATTGGACGATGAGCAGTTCTTC,TRBD2,TRBJ2-1,NA,TRBV7-3
CASSPLGKQGRYNEQFF,TGTGCCAGCAGCCCGTTAGGGAAACAGGGGCGCTACAATGAGCAGTTCTTC,TRBD1,TRBJ2-1,NA,TRBV7-9
CSVGMGQGAYEQYF,TGCAGCGTTGGAATGGGACAGGGGGCCTACGAGCAGTACTTC,TRBD1,TRBJ2-7,NA,TRBV29-1
CASSQVVGDIRDSPLHF,TGCGCCAGCAGCCAAGTTGTCGGGGACATCAGGGATTCACCCCTCCACTTT,NA,TRBJ1-6,NA,TRBV4-3
CASSQVADGSYGYTF,TGTGCCAGCAGCCAAGTCGCCGACGGATCCTATGGCTACACCTTC,NA,TRBJ1-2,NA,TRBV3-1/TRBV3-2
CASSYRSGANVLTF,TGTGCCAGCAGTTATAGGTCCGGGGCCAACGTCCTGACTTTC,NA,TRBJ2-6,few,TRBV6-5
CASSKEGASDGSYEQYF,TGTGCCAGCAGCAAAGAGGGGGCTAGCGATGGGTCCTACGAGCAGTACTTC,NA,TRBJ2-7,NA,TRBV21-1
CASSLRSGYTF,TGTGCCAGCAGTTTACGATCTGGCTACACCTTC,NA,TRBJ1-2,NA,TRBV28
CASSHIPGGGAYEQYF,TGTGCCAGCAGTCATATCCCAGGGGGGGGTGCCTACGAGCAGTACTTC,NA,TRBJ2-7,NA,TRBV7-2
CASSQNPGLAVDEQFF,TGCGCCAGCAGCCAGAATCCGGGACTAGCGGTCGATGAGCAGTTCTTC,TRBD2,TRBJ2-1,NA,TRBV4-3
CALIRGTREAFF,TGTGCCCTTATTCGTGGAACTAGGGAAGCTTTCTTT,NA,TRBJ1-1,NA,TRBV30
CASSLTLRQYF,TGTGCCAGCAGTTTAACCCTTAGGCAGTACTTC,NA,TRBJ2-4,NA,TRBV28
CASSSNLRQLQSDYGYTF,TGTGCCAGCAGCTCGAATCTCAGACAGCTACAATCTGACTATGGCTACACCTTC,NA,TRBJ1-2,NA,TRBV11-2
CASSMLNGQGVNTEAFF,TGTGCCAGTAGTATGTTAAACGGACAGGGGGTGAACACTGAAGCTTTCTTT,TRBD1,TRBJ1-1,NA,TRBV19
CASSYSGSSYNEQFF,TGTGCCAGCAGCTATAGCGGGAGCTCCTACAATGAGCAGTTCTTC,TRBD2,TRBJ2-1,NA,TRBV7-9
CASTHTRSSYNEQFF,TGTGCCAGTACCCATACCAGGAGCTCCTACAATGAGCAGTTCTTC,NA,TRBJ2-1,NA,TRBV19
CASRGQSPGYTF,TGTGCCAGCAGGGGACAGTCTCCTGGCTACACCTTC,TRBD1,TRBJ1-2,NA,TRBV2
CASSGTGFQETQYF,TGTGCCAGCAGTGGGACAGGGTTCCAAGAGACCCAGTACTTC,TRBD1,TRBJ2-5,once,TRBV25-1
CAISEARDPDEKLFF,TGTGCCATCAGTGAGGCGAGGGATCCCGACGAAAAACTGTTTTTT,NA,TRBJ1-4,NA,TRBV10-3
CASSLDRGPYNEQFF,TGCGCCAGCAGCCTAGACAGGGGGCCTTACAATGAGCAGTTCTTC,TRBD1,TRBJ2-1,NA,TRBV5-1
CATKTGFANEKLFF,TGTGCCACAAAGACAGGTTTTGCGAATGAAAAACTGTTTTTT,NA,TRBJ1-4,NA,TRBV6-5
CASSLGSGNTIYF,TGTGCCAGCAGTTTAGGGTCTGGAAACACCATATATTTT,NA,TRBJ1-3,once,TRBV27
CASSLDFPGNTEAFF,TGTGCCAGCAGCTTAGATTTTCCGGGGAACACTGAAGCTTTCTTT,NA,TRBJ1-1,NA,TRBV7-8
CSARYEGPLHF,TGCAGTGCTAGGTACGAGGGACCCCTCCACTTT,NA,TRBJ1-6,NA,TRBV20-1
CAISSQGESYRNTEAFF,TGTGCCATCAGCTCACAGGGGGAGTCTTATCGGAACACTGAAGCTTTCTTT,TRBD1,TRBJ1-1,NA,TRBV10-3
CSARARDRDTGELFF,TGCAGCGCCCGGGCCCGGGACAGAGACACCGGGGAGCTGTTTTTT,TRBD1,TRBJ2-2,NA,TRBV29-1
CATSRGGEYEQYF,TGTGCCACCAGCAGGGGGGGTGAATACGAGCAGTACTTC,NA,TRBJ2-7,NA,TRBV15
CASSADSFTDTQYF,TGTGCCAGCAGCGCTGACAGCTTCACAGATACGCAGTATTTT,NA,TRBJ2-3,NA,TRBV9
CASSYPDRADQPQHF,TGTGCCAGCAGCTACCCAGACAGGGCGGATCAGCCCCAGCATTTT,TRBD1,TRBJ1-5,NA,TRBV7-9
CASSQKRQGGEQYF,TGCGCCAGCAGCCAAAAGAGGCAGGGTGGCGAGCAGTACTTC,NA,TRBJ2-7,NA,TRBV4-3
CATYSGGGTDTQYF,TGTGCCACGTATAGCGGAGGAGGAACAGATACGCAGTATTTT,NA,TRBJ2-3,NA,TRBV19
CASSFSGNNEQFF,TGTGCCAGCAGCTTTAGCGGGAACAATGAGCAGTTCTTC,TRBD2,TRBJ2-1,NA,TRBV7-3
CASSLALGGGSEKLFF,TGTGCCAGCAGCTTAGCGCTTGGGGGGGGCTCCGAGAAACTGTTTTTT,NA,TRBJ1-4,NA,TRBV7-6
CACDRGFQETQYF,TGTGCCTGTGACAGGGGATTCCAAGAGACCCAGTACTTC,TRBD1,TRBJ2-5,NA,TRBV30